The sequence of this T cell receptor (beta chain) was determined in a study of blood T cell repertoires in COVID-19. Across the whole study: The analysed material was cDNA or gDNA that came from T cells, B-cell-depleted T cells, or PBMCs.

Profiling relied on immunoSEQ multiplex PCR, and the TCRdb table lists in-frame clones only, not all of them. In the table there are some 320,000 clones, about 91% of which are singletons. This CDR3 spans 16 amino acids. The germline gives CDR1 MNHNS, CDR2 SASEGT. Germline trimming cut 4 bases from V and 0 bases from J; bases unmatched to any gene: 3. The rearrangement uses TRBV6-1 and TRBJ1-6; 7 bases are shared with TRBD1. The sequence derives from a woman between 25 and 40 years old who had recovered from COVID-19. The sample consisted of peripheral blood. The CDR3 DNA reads TGTGCCAGCAGTGGGGACAGTAGCTCCTATAATTCACCCCTCCACTTT. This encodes CASSGDSSSYNSPLHF.